A selection of T cell receptor beta chains follows, all from one sample in a study of blood T cell repertoires in COVID-19. Using immunoSEQ multiplex PCR, the repertoire was profiled, and TCRdb retains in-frame clones only, with some absent. The data contain around 48,000 clones, 86% of them singletons. The sample comprised peripheral blood. The receptors here all came from a man aged 60 to 75 with active or convalescent COVID-19. Both conserved end residues are part of each CDR3. The D gene is left open where the match is weak. The size of a clone is reported for some rows only, either as once, few or many, or as a class for expanded clones.

abundance	v_gene	j_gene	d_gene	CDR3nt	CDR3aa
-	TRBV7-2	TRBJ2-7	TRBD2	TGTGCCAGCAGCTCCTCCTCGGGGGGGGGCATATACGAGCAGTACTTC	CASSSSSGGGIYEQYF
-	TRBV28	TRBJ1-3	-	TGTGCCAGCAGTCCCCGGGCCTTATCGGGAGACACCATATATTTT	CASSPRALSGDTIYF
-	TRBV29-1	TRBJ1-2	-	TGCAGCGTTGCCTTTCCTAACAGGCCTGAGGCTTATGGCTACACCTTC	CSVAFPNRPEAYGYTF
-	TRBV6-5	TRBJ2-7	TRBD2	TGTGCCAGTAGGAGCGGGGGGACCTACGAGCAGTACTTC	CASRSGGTYEQYF
-	TRBV28	TRBJ1-4	-	TGTGCCAGCAGTTTGCGGGGGGAAAAACTGTTTTTT	CASSLRGEKLFF
-	TRBV19	TRBJ1-2	TRBD1	TGTGCCAGTACCGACGGACAGGCTCCTAACTATGGCTACACCTTC	CASTDGQAPNYGYTF
few	TRBV4-3	TRBJ1-1	-	TGCGCCAGCAGCCCTGGCAGGTACACTGAAGCTTTCTTT	CASSPGRYTEAFF
-	TRBV9	TRBJ2-2	-	TGTGCCAGCAGCCCAGCGAGGGTTGGGGAGCTGTTTTTT	CASSPARVGELFF
-	TRBV19	TRBJ1-6	-	TGTGCCAGTAGTATTTCGTCTCGTAATAATTCACCCCTCCACTTT	CASSISSRNNSPLHF
-	TRBV4-3	TRBJ1-4	-	TGCGCCAGCAGCCGGGTAGGAGATGAAAAACTGTTTTTT	CASSRVGDEKLFF
-	TRBV7-3	TRBJ1-1	-	TGTGCCAGCAGCACGAGACAGAACACTGAAGCTTTCTTT	CASSTRQNTEAFF
-	TRBV6-6	TRBJ1-5	TRBD1	TGTGCCAGCAGTTACGAGGGACAGGGGTATCAGCCCCAGCATTTT	CASSYEGQGYQPQHF
-	TRBV29-1	TRBJ1-2	-	TGCAGCGTCCGTACAGACGCTCAGGGTTATGGCTACACCTTC	CSVRTDAQGYGYTF
few	TRBV7-6	TRBJ1-1	TRBD1	TGTGCCAGCAGCAAGGGACCGGGACAGGGGAGGAGGAAAACTGAAGCTTTCTTT	CASSKGPGQGRRKTEAFF
-	TRBV14	TRBJ2-2	-	TGTGCCAGCAACAAGGAGACCGGGGAGCTGTTTTTT	CASNKETGELFF
-	TRBV15	TRBJ1-2	TRBD1	TGTGCCACCAGCAGGGGGACAGGGGATGACTATGGCTACACCTTC	CATSRGTGDDYGYTF
once	TRBV2	TRBJ1-1	TRBD1	TGTGCCACCAAGAGGACAGGAGGGTACACTGAAGCTTTCTTT	CATKRTGGYTEAFF
-	TRBV19	TRBJ2-2	TRBD2	TGTGCCAGTAGTATAGTTGGACTAGCGGGGTCTACTAACACCGGGGAGCTGTTTTTT	CASSIVGLAGSTNTGELFF
-	TRBV12-3/TRBV12-4	TRBJ1-1	-	TGTGCCAGCTCCTGGTCTACGGGGACAGAAGCTTTCTTT	CASSWSTGTEAFF
-	TRBV9	TRBJ2-1	TRBD2	TGTGCCAGCAGCGTAGATCCCGGGGGGGCCAATGAGCAGTTCTTC	CASSVDPGGANEQFF
-	TRBV7-9	TRBJ2-2	TRBD2	TGTGCCAGCAGCAATCCGGGACTAGCGGGGACGAACACCGGGGAGCTGTTTTTT	CASSNPGLAGTNTGELFF
-	TRBV18	TRBJ2-2	-	TGTGCCAGCTCTCCCGGGGAGTCGAGATGGACCGGGGAGCTGTTTTTT	CASSPGESRWTGELFF
-	TRBV5-1	TRBJ1-3	TRBD1	TGCGCCAGCAGCCTGGGACAGACTGGAAACACCATATATTTT	CASSLGQTGNTIYF
-	TRBV18	TRBJ1-5	-	TGTGCCAGCTCAGTCTCAGAGGGACAGCCCCAGCATTTT	CASSVSEGQPQHF
-	TRBV5-6	TRBJ2-7	TRBD2	TGTGCCAGCAGCTTGGGATTAGGAGCGGGGGCGGGAGAGCAGTACTTC	CASSLGLGAGAGEQYF
-	TRBV30	TRBJ2-4	TRBD1	TGTGCCTGGAGTGTACCGAACAGGGGATACATTCAGTACTTC	CAWSVPNRGYIQYF
-	TRBV28	TRBJ1-1	TRBD1	TGTGCCAGCAGTTTACCCCACGGGACAGGGGGCTCCAACACTGAAGCTTTCTTT	CASSLPHGTGGSNTEAFF
once	TRBV2	TRBJ2-5	-	TGTGCCAGCACATATCACGAAGAGACTCAGTACTTC	CASTYHEETQYF
-	TRBV13	TRBJ2-5	TRBD2	TGTGCCAGCAGCCGTTCGCGGGTAGCGGGGGCCCTAGTCCCAGAGACCCAGTACTTC	CASSRSRVAGALVPETQYF
-	TRBV10-3	TRBJ1-5	-	TGTGCCATCAGCCCCGGGACTTTTAGCAATCAGCCCCAGCATTTT	CAISPGTFSNQPQHF
-	TRBV10-3	TRBJ1-2	TRBD1	TGTGCCATCAGCCTAGACAGGGGCCCTTCTAACTATGGCTACACCTTC	CAISLDRGPSNYGYTF
-	TRBV5-1	TRBJ2-7	TRBD1	TGCGCCAGCAGCATAGCCGGGACAGGGAATAACGAGCAGTACTTC	CASSIAGTGNNEQYF